Presented here are 21 T cell receptor beta chains from one specimen sequenced in a study of blood T cells in healthy people across ages. It was with a sample-barcoded 5' primer and a J-beta primer mix that a second PCR of about 6 to 11 cycles was run. TCRdb reprocessed the 5' RACE reads with MiXCR, giving one entry per CDR3 protein. The sample shows approximately 800,000 distinct CDR3 sequences, roughly 46% of them seen only once. The source material was blood. All receptors come from a man older than 75 in good health.

V usage is TRBV20-1 and J usage is TRBJ2-5; D may match TRBD1 or TRBD2 (6 bases each). V was shortened by 3 bases and J by 5 bases, with 19 bases between the two germline ends. The CDR3 has 15 amino acids. Germline V gene data show CDR1 as DFQATT and CDR2 as SNEGSKA (reference sequence). As DNA, the CDR3 is TGCAGTGCTAGGAGTGGGAGCGGAGGGGGGGAGACCCAGTACTTC. Its translation: CSARSGSGGGETQYF.

The gene calls are TRBV5-1 and TRBJ2-5; D uncertain. This CDR3 comprises 15 residues. Germline V CDR1 and CDR2: SGHRS, YFSETQ. The germline V and J ends were trimmed by 4 bases and 11 bases, with 24 bases remaining between them. The CDR3 loop is CASSLTTYQQHEQYF. CDR3 nucleotides: TGCGCCAGCAGCCTGACGACGTACCAGCAGCATGAGCAGTACTTC.

This sequence joins TRBV6-4 and TRBJ2-2; no reliable D call. The CDR3 spans 14 residues. The ends were cut back, 2 bases at V and 4 bases at J, with 8 bases in the middle. Germline CDR1 and CDR2: MRHNA and SNTAGT. CDR3 nucleotides: TGTGCCAGCAGTGACAGGGAAGGCACCGGGGAGCTGTTTTTT. It specifies CASSDREGTGELFF.

The gene calls are TRBV5-1 and TRBJ2-1; 13 positions agree with TRBD2. V was clipped by 4 bases and J by 9 bases; unmatched bases: 7. CDR1 is SGHRS and CDR2 is YFSETQ in the germline V gene. The CDR3 extends over 15 amino acids. The CDR3 loop reads CASSPGLAGVVEQFF. The CDR3 bases are TGCGCCAGCAGCCCAGGACTAGCGGGAGTGGTTGAGCAGTTCTTC.

Many counts were recorded for this clonotype. A single base separates this from a much larger clone, so it may be a read error. The chain carries TRBV20-1 and TRBJ2-5; possible D gene TRBD1, 5 bases. Germline V CDR1 and CDR2: DFQATT, SNEGSKA (reference sequence). V was trimmed by 0 bases and J by 11 bases, leaving 19 bases between them. This CDR3 comprises 14 residues. This chain's CDR3 is CSARDRQYENEQYF. In nucleotides, the CDR3 is TGCAGTGCTAGAGATCGACAGTACGAGAATGAGCAGTACTTC.

The V gene is TRBV20-1, the J gene TRBJ2-1, with no clear D. V was shortened by 8 bases and J by 0 bases, with 8 bases between the two germline ends. The CDR3 covers 12 residues. Germline-derived CDR1 and CDR2 are DFQATT and SNEGSKA (reference sequence). CDR3 sequence: CSLRTSYNEQFF. DNA of the CDR3: TGCAGTCTGCGGACCTCCTACAATGAGCAGTTCTTC.

The chain is built from TRBV14 and TRBJ2-4, with 10 bases identical to TRBD2. The J call may not be correct, given that the DNA end is closer to TRBJ2-7. The germline V gene has CDR1 SGHDN and CDR2 FVKESK. The CDR3 loop spans 15 amino acids. The CDR3 DNA reads as TGTGCCAGCAGCCTCCGGACTAGCGGACACTACGAGCAGTACTTC. Protein product: CASSLRTSGHYEQYF.

V usage is TRBV20-1 and J usage is TRBJ2-7; 7 nucleotides align to TRBD1. The V segment lost 6 bases and the J segment 7 bases; nucleotides outside the gene matches: 15. The length of the CDR3 is 14 residues. CDR1 is DFQATT, CDR2 SNEGSKA, per germline (reference sequence). The CDR3 here is CSAENRDRYNEQYF. DNA for the CDR3: TGCAGTGCCGAAAACCGGGACAGATACAATGAGCAGTACTTC.

The V and J genes are TRBV20-1 and TRBJ2-3; TRBD1 agrees at 7 bases. CDR1 and CDR2 (germline): DFQATT, SNEGSKA (reference sequence). There are 12 residues in the CDR3. With 5 bases clipped from V and 4 bases from J, the junction kept 3 bases outside the gene matches. CDR3 region: CSAYQGADTQYF. CDR3 coding DNA: TGCAGTGCTTATCAGGGGGCAGATACGCAGTATTTT.

This rearrangement joins TRBV20-1 to TRBJ1-6; D unclear. Germline CDR1 reads DFQATT; CDR2 reads SNEGSKA (reference sequence). The CDR3 has 14 residues. The ends were cut back, 3 bases at V and 4 bases at J, with 10 bases in the middle. The CDR3 sequence: CSASRGEYNSPLHF. As DNA, the CDR3 is TGCAGTGCTAGCCGAGGAGAATATAATTCACCCCTCCACTTT.

A note on this clonotype: Relative to the germline gene, one junction end is altered; a read error may explain this. The rearrangement links TRBV6-2 or TRBV6-3 to TRBJ2-3, with D perhaps matching TRBD1 (6 bases). Germline V gene sequence: CDR1 MNHEY, CDR2 SVGEGT. This CDR3 is built from 13 residues. The CDR3 sequence is CAGSNRVYDTQYF. In DNA, the CDR3 is TGTGCCGGCAGCAACAGGGTTTACGATACGCAGTATTTT.

This clonotype has ten or more counts. The rearrangement links TRBV4-1 to TRBJ2-5; tentatively, D is TRBD1 or TRBD2 (6 bases each). CDR1 is MGHRA and CDR2 is YSYEKL in the germline V gene. The CDR3 is 13 residues long. Trimming pared 2 bases from V and 5 bases from J, leaving 9 bases between. CDR3 region: CASSQPGAETQYF. CDR3 coding DNA: TGCGCCAGCAGCCAACCGGGGGCTGAGACCCAGTACTTC.

This clonotype has at least ten counts. The chain carries TRBV29-1 and TRBJ2-1; TRBD2 matches 14 bases. With V trimmed by 7 bases and J by 8 bases, 16 bases remained unmatched. The CDR3 loop spans 17 amino acids. Germline CDR1 and CDR2: SQVTM and ANQGSEA. The CDR3 loop is CSAETGTSGRILDEQFF. CDR3 nucleotide sequence: TGCAGCGCGGAGACTGGGACTAGCGGGAGAATTTTAGATGAGCAGTTCTTC.

The chain uses TRBV5-4 and TRBJ2-7; 7 bases fit TRBD1. The CDR3 loop spans 13 amino acids. V was pared by 4 bases and J by 5 bases, with 6 bases of the junction left unmatched. The germline CDR1 and CDR2 sequences are SGHNT and YYREEE (reference sequence). CDR3 region: CASSAGQVHEQYF. CDR3 coding DNA: TGTGCCAGCAGCGCAGGACAGGTCCACGAGCAGTACTTC.

The rearrangement joins TRBV5-6 to TRBJ2-3, with D possibly being TRBD2 (6 bases). This CDR3 is built from 17 residues. V was shortened by 7 bases and J by 1 base, with 22 bases between the two germline ends. Germline assignment: CDR1 SGHDT and CDR2 YYEEEE. CDR3 protein: CASLLGPAGGGTDTQYF. The DNA for the CDR3 is TGTGCCAGCCTACTCGGCCCGGCGGGCGGGGGCACAGATACGCAGTATTTT. The full variable domain, with the rest looked up from reference TRBV5-6 and TRBJ2-3, is DAGVTQSPTHLIKTRGQQVTLRCSPKSGHDTVSWYQQALGQGPQFIFQYYEEEERQRGNFPDRFSGHQFPNYSSELNVNALLLGDSALYLCASLLGPAGGGTDTQYFGPGTRLTVL.

This clonotype was detected only a few times. The CDR3: CSARGGGGPETQYF. The DNA of the CDR3 is TGCAGTGCTAGAGGCGGTGGGGGTCCCGAGACCCAGTACTTC. V usage is TRBV20-1 and J usage is TRBJ2-5; D is tentatively TRBD1 or TRBD2 (5 bases each). V was trimmed by 1 base and J by 5 bases, leaving 14 bases between them. The length of the CDR3 is 14 residues. Germline lookup yields CDR1 DFQATT and CDR2 SNEGSKA (reference sequence).

The V gene is TRBV5-5, the J gene TRBJ1-4, with D uncertain. Germline V gene lookup returns CDR1 SGHKS and CDR2 YYEKEE (reference sequence). The ends were cut back, 4 bases at V and 8 bases at J, with 12 bases in the middle. The CDR3 has 13 amino acids. CDR3 loop: CASSKDPGEKLFF. The CDR3 DNA reads TGTGCCAGCAGCAAGGACCCGGGGGAAAAACTGTTTTTT.

This clonotype came up a few times. DNA for the CDR3: TGTGCCAGCCTTTTGGCGGGGGCCGGAGGGGGAGATACGCAGTATTTT. This codes for CASLLAGAGGGDTQYF. The J gene is TRBJ2-3, the V gene TRBV28, with a weak D call TRBD2 (7 bases). In germline, CDR1 is MDHEN, CDR2 SYDVKM. The V end lost 8 bases, the J end lost 5 bases, and 23 bases lay between the germline ends. The CDR3 extends over 16 amino acids.

The genes are TRBV27 and TRBJ2-3; D perhaps matches TRBD1 (6 bases). The germline V gene encodes CDR1 MNHEY and CDR2 SMNVEV (reference sequence). This CDR3 has 13 amino acids. V gave up 7 bases and J gave up 11 bases, with 19 bases separating them. The CDR3 here is CASMGTRALGQYF. DNA of the CDR3: TGTGCCAGCATGGGGACAAGGGCGTTGGGGCAGTATTTT.

This clonotype was recorded only once. V is TRBV20-1 and J is TRBJ2-7, with a weak D call TRBD1 (6 bases). The germline V gene encodes CDR1 DFQATT and CDR2 SNEGSKA (reference sequence). V dropped 0 bases and J dropped 4 bases, with 22 bases sitting between them. This CDR3 has 17 amino acids. This CDR3 is CSARDLKSRTEPYEQYF. CDR3 sequence (DNA): TGCAGTGCTAGAGATCTAAAAAGTCGGACAGAGCCTTACGAGCAGTACTTC.

This clonotype showed up just a few times. This chain connects TRBV6-2 or TRBV6-3 to TRBJ2-3; no clear D. Germline V gives CDR1 MNHEY, CDR2 SVGEGT. This CDR3 has 16 amino acids. Trimming took off 5 bases at V and 4 bases at J, with 19 bases between the two ends. The CDR3 sequence is CASSPGVSNHADTQYF. CDR3 DNA: TGTGCCAGCAGTCCCGGAGTCTCGAACCACGCAGATACGCAGTATTTT.